The entry that follows covers one T cell receptor beta chain sequence. Its antigen is still unknown. Each subset's genomic DNA was split evenly across several immunoSEQ plates. Produced via immunoSEQ multiplex PCR; TCRdb's table is partial and in-frame only. The data contain 2 million to 2.5 million clones, 90% to 97% of them singletons. The sample belongs to a study of shared clonotypes between healthy human individuals. Study information: Aged between 18 and 49, the donors were a couple of women and a few men.

General study results and limits: Only blood was sampled; tissue repertoires likely differ. Shared clonotypes: about 5% naive CD4, around 3.5% naive CD8, under 2.5% memory CD4, over 0.3% memory CD8.

The V end was cut by 4 bases, the J end by 7 bases, with 10 bases between. CDR3 length: 13 residues. CDR1 and CDR2 from the germline V gene are SGHDN and FVKESK. The receptor comes from a man younger than 35 in good health. The chain uses TRBV14 and TRBJ1-4; D gene ambiguous. Source material: naive CD4+ T cells sorted from blood. Sample subset: CD45RA+ positively selected. The chain's CDR3 is CASSPRLSEKLFF. Here the CDR3 DNA reads TGTGCCAGCAGCCCGAGACTCTCTGAAAAACTGTTTTTT. The variable domain in full, with the rest retrieved from reference TRBV14 and TRBJ1-4, is EAGVTQFPSHSVIEKGQTVTLRCDPISGHDNLYWYRRVMGKEIKFLLHFVKESKQDESGMPNNRFLAERTGGTYSTLKVQPAELEDSGVYFCASSPRLSEKLFFGSGTQLSVL.